This TCR beta chain emerged from a study of shared clonotypes between healthy human individuals. To note about this clone: Its antigen remains unknown.

A deep-level run was used for the assay. Clones were read by immunoSEQ multiplex PCR, and TCRdb kept only the in-frame ones, dropping some. Of 2 million to 2.5 million clones listed, under 95% are singletons. Donors were healthy HIV-negative adults without recently reported acute infections or vaccinations. Study-level findings and limits: Of the naive CD4 clonotypes, roughly 5.5% were shared across four donors.

The CDR3 is 14 residues long. Trimming pared 6 bases from V and 4 bases from J, leaving 14 bases between. Germline V gene sequence: CDR1 LNHDA, CDR2 SQIVND (reference sequence). The TCR was taken from a man between 18 and 29 years old in good health. Some clones in this sample may be carry-over from other donors' samples. The sample consisted of naive CD4+ T cells from PBMCs. Subset here: CD45RA+ positively selected. This rearrangement joins TRBV19 to TRBJ2-3; TRBD2 is a possible D gene (6 bases). The chain's CDR3 is CASRTRVRADTQYF. The CDR3 nucleotides read TGTGCCAGTAGGACTAGGGTCCGTGCAGATACGCAGTATTTT.